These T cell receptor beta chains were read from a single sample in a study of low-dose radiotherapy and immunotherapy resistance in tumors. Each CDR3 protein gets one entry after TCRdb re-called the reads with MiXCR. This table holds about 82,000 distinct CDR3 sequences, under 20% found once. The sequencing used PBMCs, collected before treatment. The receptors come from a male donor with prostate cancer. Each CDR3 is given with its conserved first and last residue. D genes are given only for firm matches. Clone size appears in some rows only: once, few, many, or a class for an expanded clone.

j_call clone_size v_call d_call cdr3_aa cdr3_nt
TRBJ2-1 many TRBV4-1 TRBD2 CASSQVRPGGGEQFF TGCGCCAGCAGCCAAGTCCGGCCGGGAGGAGGTGAGCAGTTCTTC
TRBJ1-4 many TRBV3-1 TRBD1 CASSQRTGLGEKLFF TGTGCCAGCAGCCAGAGGACAGGGTTAGGTGAAAAACTGTTTTTT
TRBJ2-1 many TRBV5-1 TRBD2 CASSHTSGVINEQFF TGCGCCAGCAGCCATACTAGCGGGGTGATCAATGAGCAGTTCTTC
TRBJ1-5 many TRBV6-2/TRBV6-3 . CASSYPLPGAGDSNQPQHF TGTGCCAGCAGTTACCCCCTCCCGGGAGCCGGAGATAGCAATCAGCCCCAGCATTTT
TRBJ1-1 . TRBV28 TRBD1 CASGGDRGFLEAFF TGTGCCAGCGGTGGGGACAGAGGTTTCCTAGAAGCTTTCTTT
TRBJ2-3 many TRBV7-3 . CASSSLASGGTDTQYF TGTGCCAGCAGCTCCTTAGCTAGTGGGGGCACAGATACGCAGTATTTT
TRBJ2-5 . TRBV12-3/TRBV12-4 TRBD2 CASSPGLVEETQYF TGTGCCAGCAGTCCCGGACTAGTTGAAGAGACCCAGTACTTC
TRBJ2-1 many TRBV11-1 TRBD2 CASSVSGGASNEQFF TGTGCCAGCAGCGTTAGCGGGGGGGCCTCCAATGAGCAGTTCTTC
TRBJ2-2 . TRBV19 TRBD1 CASSASQGAGTGELFF TGTGCCAGTAGTGCTTCACAGGGGGCAGGCACCGGGGAGCTGTTTTTT
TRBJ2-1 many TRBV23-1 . CASSHDGEQFF TGCGCCAGCAGTCATGACGGGGAGCAGTTCTTC
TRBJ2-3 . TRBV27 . CASGDAFGDGTDTQYF TGTGCCAGCGGCGATGCCTTCGGCGACGGCACAGATACGCAGTATTTT
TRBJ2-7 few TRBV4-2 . CASSQGTEGHEQYF TGTGCCAGCAGCCAAGGGACAGAGGGGCACGAGCAGTACTTC
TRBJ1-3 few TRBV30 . CAWDKRGVPTGNTIYF TGTGCCTGGGACAAGAGGGGGGTCCCCACTGGAAACACCATATATTTT
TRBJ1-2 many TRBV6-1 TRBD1 CASRTGTGRWNYGYTF TGTGCCAGCAGAACCGGGACAGGGAGATGGAACTATGGCTACACCTTC
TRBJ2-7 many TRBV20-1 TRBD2 CMGASGSLNEQYF TGCATGGGGGCTAGCGGGAGTTTGAACGAGCAGTACTTC
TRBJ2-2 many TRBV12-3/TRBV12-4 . CASSLAGTNTGELFF TGTGCCAGCAGTTTAGCCGGGACAAACACCGGGGAGCTGTTTTTT
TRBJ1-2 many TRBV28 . CASMFLGATDYTF TGTGCCAGCATGTTTTTGGGGGCGACTGACTACACCTTC
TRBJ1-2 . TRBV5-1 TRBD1 CASSNGQGNYGYTF TGCGCCAGCAGCAACGGACAGGGGAACTATGGCTACACCTTC
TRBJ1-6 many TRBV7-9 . CASSLGALRGSPLHF TGTGCCAGCAGCTTAGGTGCACTCAGGGGTTCACCCCTCCACTTT
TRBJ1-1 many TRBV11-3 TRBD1 CASSPSQGVVAEAFF TGTGCCAGCAGCCCGAGCCAGGGGGTCGTCGCTGAAGCTTTCTTT
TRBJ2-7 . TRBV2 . CASTFFGSGEQYF TGTGCCAGCACCTTTTTCGGAAGTGGCGAGCAGTACTTC
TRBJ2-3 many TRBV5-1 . CASSLLGGSASTDTQYF TGCGCCAGCAGCTTGCTGGGGGGATCCGCTAGCACAGATACGCAGTATTTT
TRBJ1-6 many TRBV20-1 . CSAPGGGASGGSPLHF TGCAGTGCCCCTGGCGGGGGCGCTTCCGGTGGTTCACCCCTCCACTTT
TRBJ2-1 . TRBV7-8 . CASSLSRIDEQFF TGTGCCAGCAGCTTAAGCAGGATAGATGAGCAGTTCTTC
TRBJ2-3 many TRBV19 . CASSMGSSKGTDTQYF TGTGCCAGTAGTATGGGGTCATCAAAAGGCACAGATACGCAGTATTTT
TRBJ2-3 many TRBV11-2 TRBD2 CASSSSPPGGGADTQYF TGTGCCAGCAGCTCTTCCCCTCCGGGAGGGGGGGCAGATACGCAGTATTTT
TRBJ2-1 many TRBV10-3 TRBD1 CAISKEQGWTYNEQFF TGTGCCATCAGCAAGGAACAGGGGTGGACCTACAATGAGCAGTTCTTC
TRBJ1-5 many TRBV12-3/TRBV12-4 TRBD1 CATNPTGARQPQHF TGTGCCACCAACCCCACAGGGGCACGTCAGCCCCAGCATTTT
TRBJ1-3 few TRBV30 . CAWSVRFTGSGNTIYF TGTGCCTGGAGTGTGAGATTTACAGGGAGTGGAAACACCATATATTTT
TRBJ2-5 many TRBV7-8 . CASSRAASPRETQYF TGTGCCAGTTCTCGGGCGGCAAGCCCCCGTGAGACCCAGTACTTC
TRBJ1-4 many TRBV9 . CASSTRLGTNEKLFF TGTGCCAGCAGCACCCGGCTGGGAACTAATGAAAAACTGTTTTTT
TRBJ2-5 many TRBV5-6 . CASSLLQHQETQYF TGTGCCAGCAGCTTGCTACAACACCAAGAGACCCAGTACTTC
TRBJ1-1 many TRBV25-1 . CASSERLWMNTEAFF TGTGCCAGCAGTGAACGACTCTGGATGAACACTGAAGCTTTCTTT
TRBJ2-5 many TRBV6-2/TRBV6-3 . CASSWTPPAGGGETQYF TGTGCCAGCAGTTGGACACCGCCGGCAGGGGGAGGTGAGACCCAGTACTTC
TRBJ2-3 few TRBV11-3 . CASSPPEAADTQYF TGTGCCAGCAGCCCACCCGAGGCAGCAGATACGCAGTATTTT
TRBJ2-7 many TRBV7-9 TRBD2 CASSPPGLAYEQYF TGTGCCAGCAGCCCACCGGGACTAGCGTACGAGCAGTACTTC
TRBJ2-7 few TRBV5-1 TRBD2 CASSLTSGASYEQYF TGCGCCAGCAGCTTGACTAGCGGGGCCTCCTACGAGCAGTACTTC
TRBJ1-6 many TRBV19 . CASRPGAIGSPLHF TGTGCCAGTAGACCGGGGGCTATAGGCTCACCCCTCCACTTT
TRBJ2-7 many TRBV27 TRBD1 CASRSGTGGGEQYF TGTGCCAGCAGGTCCGGGACAGGGGGCGGCGAGCAGTACTTC
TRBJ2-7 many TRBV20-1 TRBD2 CSARVSGGFYEQYF TGCAGTGCTAGAGTTAGCGGGGGCTTCTACGAGCAGTACTTC
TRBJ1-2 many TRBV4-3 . CASSQDSVGPRPYGYTF TGCGCCAGCAGCCAAGATTCGGTTGGTCCTCGGCCGTATGGCTACACCTTC
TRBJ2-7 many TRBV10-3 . CAISDTSSYEQYF TGTGCCATCAGTGACACTAGCTCCTACGAGCAGTACTTC
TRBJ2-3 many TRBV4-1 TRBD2 CASSQVTSGSSTDTQYF TGCGCCAGCAGCCAGGTGACTAGCGGGAGCAGCACAGATACGCAGTATTTT
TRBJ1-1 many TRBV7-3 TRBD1 CASSLTFGTGSEAFF TGTGCCAGCAGCTTAACGTTTGGGACAGGAAGTGAAGCTTTCTTT
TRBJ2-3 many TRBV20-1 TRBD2 CSAPYVRLAGAFNWADTQYF TGCAGTGCCCCTTACGTTCGACTAGCGGGGGCTTTTAATTGGGCAGATACGCAGTATTTT
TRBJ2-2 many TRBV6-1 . CASSEQWTEKNTGELFF TGTGCCAGCAGTGAACAGTGGACGGAGAAGAACACCGGGGAGCTGTTTTTT
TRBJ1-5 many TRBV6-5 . CASSITFDNSNQPQHF TGTGCCAGCAGCATTACGTTCGACAACAGCAATCAGCCCCAGCATTTT
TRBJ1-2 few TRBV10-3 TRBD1 CAISRQGGDYGYTF TGTGCCATCAGCCGACAGGGAGGGGACTATGGCTACACCTTC
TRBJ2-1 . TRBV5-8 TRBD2 CASRTILAGFYNEQFF TGTGCCAGCAGGACTATTCTAGCGGGATTTTACAATGAGCAGTTCTTC